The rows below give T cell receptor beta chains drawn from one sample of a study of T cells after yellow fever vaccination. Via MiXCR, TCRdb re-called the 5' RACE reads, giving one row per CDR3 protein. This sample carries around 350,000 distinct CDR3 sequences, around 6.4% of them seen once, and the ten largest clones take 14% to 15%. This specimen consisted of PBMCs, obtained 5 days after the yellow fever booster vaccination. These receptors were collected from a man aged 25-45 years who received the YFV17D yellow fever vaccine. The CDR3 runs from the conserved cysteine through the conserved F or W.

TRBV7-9 CASATSGNEQFF
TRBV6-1 CASSQNRVVTEAFF
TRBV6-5 CASSYVLAGEAQYF
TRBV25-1 CATFIEGGSEQFF
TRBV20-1 CSATPQSANEKLFF
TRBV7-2 CASSFKDGQHQPQHF
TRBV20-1 CSATQGVENTIYF
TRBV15 CATSRGSITYEQYF
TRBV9 CASSVIGNTEAFF
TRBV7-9 CASTIPGVQETQYF